Each of the 24 T cell receptor beta chains below was sequenced from the same sample in a study of blood T cell repertoires in COVID-19. TCRdb keeps only in-frame clones here, not all; method: immunoSEQ multiplex PCR. The repertoire has roughly 260,000 clones, about 87% of them found once; the top ten carry over 3.5%. The specimen sequenced was peripheral blood. Receptors were obtained from a woman aged 35 to 49 with acute or convalescent COVID-19.

This chain uses TRBV5-4 with TRBJ2-1; 12 bases line up with TRBD2. The CDR3 runs 16 residues. Germline V lookup: CDR1 SGHNT, CDR2 YYREEE (reference sequence). V trimming: 4 bases; J trimming: 8 bases; junction bases outside the gene matches: 10. CDR3 region: CASSLSSGGAHHEQFF. CDR3 nucleotides: TGTGCCAGCAGCCTTTCTAGCGGGGGGGCCCACCATGAGCAGTTCTTC.

This rearrangement joins TRBV6-2 or TRBV6-3 to TRBJ2-1; the match to TRBD1 covers 8 bases. The CDR3 has 15 residues. Germline CDR1 and CDR2: MNHEY and SVGEGT. Trimming removed 5 bases from V and 8 bases from J; junction bases left unmatched: 11. CDR3 sequence (DNA): TGTGCCAGCAGTAACGACTGGACAGGGCGGCATGAGCAGTTCTTC. Translated, it gives CASSNDWTGRHEQFF.

This rearrangement joins TRBV5-1 to TRBJ2-1; tentatively, D is TRBD1 (6 bases). Trimming took off 2 bases at V and 6 bases at J, with 12 bases between the two ends. The CDR3 runs to 14 residues. CDR1 SGHRS and CDR2 YFSETQ come from the germline V gene. CDR3 bases: TGCGCCAGCAGCTTCGGCAGGGGTAGCAATGAGCAGTTCTTC. It specifies CASSFGRGSNEQFF.

The V and J genes are TRBV6-4 and TRBJ2-2; TRBD1 aligns across 7 bases. Germline V gene lookup returns CDR1 MRHNA and CDR2 SNTAGT. With 5 bases clipped from V and 1 base from J, the junction kept 4 bases outside the gene matches. This CDR3 contains 15 residues. The CDR3 DNA is TGTGCCAGCAGTCCCGGACAGGAGAACACCGGGGAGCTGTTTTTT. Protein: CASSPGQENTGELFF.

This clone appeared once. The chain has TRBV5-1 and TRBJ1-4; the match to TRBD1 covers 12 bases. The CDR3 runs to 17 residues. CDR1 is SGHRS and CDR2 is YFSETQ in the germline V gene. The V segment lost 7 bases and the J segment 11 bases; nucleotides outside the gene matches: 18. Here the CDR3 reads CASRTGTGGEGRMKLFF. The CDR3 DNA reads as TGCGCCAGCCGAACCGGGACAGGGGGCGAGGGTCGTATGAAACTGTTTTTT.

The chain employs TRBV10-3 and TRBJ1-2, with no clear D. This CDR3 contains 13 residues. CDR1 is ENHRY and CDR2 is SYGVKD in the germline V gene. Between the trimmed V and J ends, which lost 4 bases and 2 bases, there was a span of 8 bases. CDR3 protein: CAISGSGNYGYTF. CDR3 nucleotides: TGTGCCATCAGTGGATCGGGAAACTATGGCTACACCTTC.

This clone was counted once. V gene TRBV18 combines with J gene TRBJ1-3; no clear D gene. Trimming pared 3 bases from V and 3 bases from J, leaving 21 bases between. Germline-derived CDR1 and CDR2 are KGHSH and LQKENI. This CDR3 contains 18 residues. The CDR3 DNA follows: TGTGCCAGCTCACCGAATCACCCTGGAGCGGGATATGGAAACACCATATATTTT. Translation gives CASSPNHPGAGYGNTIYF.

J is TRBJ2-5 and V is TRBV4-1; D is unresolved. Germline-derived CDR1 and CDR2 are MGHRA and YSYEKL. V was clipped by 1 base and J by 2 bases, with 2 bases between them. CDR3 length: 12 amino acids. CDR3 bases: TGCGCCAGCAGCCAAGCACAAGAGACCCAGTACTTC. Protein sequence: CASSQAQETQYF.

This clone was detected only once. The gene calls are TRBV3-1 (or the pseudogene TRBV3-2) and TRBJ2-1; the match to TRBD2 covers 9 bases. CDR3 size: 13 residues. After removal of 4 bases from V and 7 bases from J, the junction contained 2 bases not matched to a gene. Germline V lookup: CDR1 LGHDT, CDR2 YNNKEL (reference sequence). The CDR3 sequence: CASSRGGANEQFF. CDR3 coding DNA: TGTGCCAGCAGCCGCGGGGGGGCGAATGAGCAGTTCTTC.

This clone came up a few times. The chain is built from TRBV5-6 and TRBJ1-3; TRBD1 is a possible D gene (5 bases). CDR1 and CDR2 from the germline V gene are SGHDT and YYEEEE. Trimming left V 1 base short and J 5 bases short, with 13 bases between. The CDR3 consists of 15 residues. For the CDR3, the DNA is TGTGCCAGCAGCTTGTTTGGCAGGGCCCGAAACACCATATATTTT. Protein product: CASSLFGRARNTIYF.

The chain is built from TRBV7-8 and TRBJ1-1; 7 bases align to TRBD1. The CDR3 extends over 17 amino acids. The junction had 14 bases not matched to a gene; V was cut back by 5 bases and J by 2 bases. Germline CDR1 reads SGHVS; CDR2 reads FQNEAQ. In DNA form, the CDR3 reads TGTGCCAGCAGCCCGCACCCCCGGGACAGAAGAAACACTGAAGCTTTCTTT. Its translation: CASSPHPRDRRNTEAFF.

The chain is built from TRBV30 and TRBJ1-2, with a tentative D call TRBD1 (6 bases). Germline V gives CDR1 GTSNPN, CDR2 SVGIG (reference sequence). This CDR3 contains 14 residues. With 4 bases removed from V and 5 bases from J, the gap between germline ends came to 17 bases. The CDR3 nucleotides read TGTGCCTGGAACCCGGGGGGCGCTGAATATGGCTACACCTTC. Translated: CAWNPGGAEYGYTF.

This clone was counted once. V is TRBV3-1 (or the pseudogene TRBV3-2) and J is TRBJ1-4; D may be TRBD1 (5 bases). The CDR3 spans 16 residues. The germline V gene encodes CDR1 LGHDT and CDR2 YNNKEL (reference sequence). Trimming removed 0 bases at V and 8 bases at J, with 16 bases between. In DNA, the CDR3 is TGTGCCAGCAGCCAAGAGAGGGCAGGGAGGGGAGAAAAACTGTTTTTT. The encoded protein is CASSQERAGRGEKLFF.

The V and J genes are TRBV5-8 and TRBJ1-1; D not certain. In germline, CDR1 is SGHTS, CDR2 YDEGEE. This CDR3 has 14 amino acids. V dropped 0 bases and J dropped 1 base, with 7 bases sitting between them. CDR3 nucleotides: TGTGCCAGCAGCTTGGTCGGCGGGAACACTGAAGCTTTCTTT. Translated, it gives CASSLVGGNTEAFF.

The chain employs TRBV5-1 and TRBJ1-1, with unresolved D. CDR3 length: 15 amino acids. Per the germline V gene, CDR1 is SGHRS and CDR2 is YFSETQ. V lost 3 bases, J lost 5 bases, and 17 bases lay in between. CDR3 nucleotide sequence: TGCGCCAGCAGCTCAGGCGCGGTTCGGGGAACTGAAGCTTTCTTT. This codes for CASSSGAVRGTEAFF.

This sequence joins TRBV14 and TRBJ2-3; 9 bases map to TRBD2. CDR1 and CDR2 (germline): SGHDN, FVKESK. V lost 0 bases, J lost 1 base, and 5 bases stayed unmatched. CDR3 length: 17 residues. The CDR3 here is CASSQEGLAGRTDTQYF. DNA of the CDR3: TGTGCCAGCAGCCAAGAGGGGCTAGCGGGGCGCACAGATACGCAGTATTTT.

V gene TRBV19 combines with J gene TRBJ1-5, with 8 bases identical to TRBD1. V lost 1 base to trimming and J lost 10 bases; unmatched junction nucleotides: 9. The CDR3 is 15 amino acids. Per germline, CDR1 LNHDA and CDR2 SQIVND (reference sequence). CDR3 sequence reads: CASSIGGQVFGPQHF. In DNA form, the CDR3 reads TGTGCCAGTAGTATAGGGGGACAGGTCTTTGGACCCCAGCATTTT.

The chain uses TRBV7-9 and TRBJ2-3; 13 bases fit TRBD2. Per germline, CDR1 SEHNR and CDR2 FQNEAQ (reference sequence). The V gene end was trimmed by 1 base and the J gene end by 5 bases; junction bases not matched to a gene: 9. The CDR3 runs to 18 residues. The CDR3 bases are TGTGCCAGCAGCTTAGAGGGGGGACTAGCGGGGCTTCGAGATACGCAGTATTTT. Translating it yields CASSLEGGLAGLRDTQYF.

The J gene is TRBJ2-3, the V gene TRBV7-8, with 14 bases identical to TRBD2. Trimming cost V 7 bases and J 3 bases; bases outside gene matches: 9. Germline CDR1 SGHVS, CDR2 FQNEAQ. The CDR3 sequence is 17 residues long. This chain's CDR3 is CASTFGRLAGGTDTQYF. The DNA of the CDR3 is TGTGCCAGCACCTTTGGGCGACTAGCGGGGGGGACAGATACGCAGTATTTT.

CDR3 sequence: CASSYGSYGYTF. CDR3 bases: TGTGCCAGTAGTTACGGTTCCTATGGCTACACCTTC. The chain uses TRBV19 and TRBJ1-2; the D is unclear. The V gene lost 5 bases and the J gene lost 4 bases, with 8 bases spanning the gap. The CDR3 loop spans 12 amino acids. CDR1 LNHDA and CDR2 SQIVND come from the germline V gene (reference sequence). Full variable domain (outside the CDR3, taken from reference TRBV19 and TRBJ1-2): DGGITQSPKYLFRKEGQNVTLSCEQNLNHDAMYWYRQDPGQGLRLIYYSQIVNDFQKGDIAEGYSVSREKKESFPLTVTSAQKNPTAFYLCASSYGSYGYTFGSGTRLTVV.

This chain uses TRBV6-1 with TRBJ1-2, with D hard to call. The CDR3 covers 15 residues. V lost 1 base to trimming and J lost 1 base, with 10 bases between them. Germline lookup yields CDR1 MNHNS and CDR2 SASEGT. The CDR3 spells CASSEGDGLNYGYTF. For the CDR3, the DNA is TGTGCCAGCAGTGAAGGAGACGGACTTAACTATGGCTACACCTTC.

The J gene is TRBJ1-5, the V gene TRBV9, with D possibly being TRBD1 (5 bases). This CDR3 region has 15 residues. Trimming took 7 bases from V and 3 from J, leaving 17 bases between them. Germline loops: CDR1 SGDLS, CDR2 YYNGEE. CDR3: CASGLGGDHNQPQHF. CDR3 bases: TGTGCCAGCGGGCTTGGAGGGGACCACAATCAGCCCCAGCATTTT.

The V gene is TRBV9, the J gene TRBJ2-2; TRBD2 aligns across 8 bases. The trim removed 4 bases at V and 5 bases at J, leaving 4 bases unmatched. CDR3 size: 14 residues. The germline V gene encodes CDR1 SGDLS and CDR2 YYNGEE. Here the CDR3 reads CASSPREGTGELFF. The CDR3 region has the DNA TGTGCCAGCAGCCCACGGGAGGGGACCGGGGAGCTGTTTTTT.

The chain links TRBV13 to TRBJ2-1; TRBD2 matches at 11 bases. After removal of 5 bases from V and 4 bases from J, the junction contained 13 bases not matched to a gene. This CDR3 contains 18 residues. CDR1 and CDR2 from the germline V gene are PRHDT and FYEKMQ (reference sequence). The CDR3 loop reads CASSQRNLGLADYNEQFF. The DNA of the CDR3 is TGTGCCAGCAGCCAACGAAACCTGGGACTAGCGGATTACAATGAGCAGTTCTTC.